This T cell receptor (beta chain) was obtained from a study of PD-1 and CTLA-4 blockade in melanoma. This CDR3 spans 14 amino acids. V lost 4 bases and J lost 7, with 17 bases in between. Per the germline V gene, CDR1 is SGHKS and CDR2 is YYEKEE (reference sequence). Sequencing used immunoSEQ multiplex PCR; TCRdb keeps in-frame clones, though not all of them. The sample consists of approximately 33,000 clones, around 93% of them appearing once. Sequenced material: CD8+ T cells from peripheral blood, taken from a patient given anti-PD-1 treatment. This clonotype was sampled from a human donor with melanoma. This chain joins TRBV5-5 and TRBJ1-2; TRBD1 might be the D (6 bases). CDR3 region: CASSGDKGFGGYTF. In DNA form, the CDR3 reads TGTGCCAGCAGCGGGGACAAAGGATTCGGTGGCTACACCTTC. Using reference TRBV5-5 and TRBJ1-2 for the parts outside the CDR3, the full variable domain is DAGVTQSPTHLIKTRGQQVTLRCSPISGHKSVSWYQQVLGQGPQFIFQYYEKEERGRGNFPDRFSARQFPNYSSELNVNALLLGDSALYLCASSGDKGFGGYTFGSGTRLTVV.